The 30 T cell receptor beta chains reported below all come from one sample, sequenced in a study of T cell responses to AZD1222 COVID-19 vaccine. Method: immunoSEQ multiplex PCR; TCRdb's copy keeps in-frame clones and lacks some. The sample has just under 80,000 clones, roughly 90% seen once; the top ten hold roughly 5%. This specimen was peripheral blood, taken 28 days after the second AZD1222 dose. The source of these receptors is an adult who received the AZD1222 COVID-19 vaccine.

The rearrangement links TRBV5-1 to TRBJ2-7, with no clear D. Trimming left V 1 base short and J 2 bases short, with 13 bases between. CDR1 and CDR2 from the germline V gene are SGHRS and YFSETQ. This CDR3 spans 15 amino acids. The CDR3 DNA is TGCGCCAGCAGCTTGCAGGTTGACGCCACCTACGAGCAGTACTTC. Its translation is CASSLQVDATYEQYF.

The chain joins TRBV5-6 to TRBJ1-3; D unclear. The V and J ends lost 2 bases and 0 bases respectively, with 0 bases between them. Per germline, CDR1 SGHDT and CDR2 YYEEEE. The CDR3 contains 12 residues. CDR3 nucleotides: TGTGCCAGCAGCTTCTCTGGAAACACCATATATTTT. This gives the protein CASSFSGNTIYF.

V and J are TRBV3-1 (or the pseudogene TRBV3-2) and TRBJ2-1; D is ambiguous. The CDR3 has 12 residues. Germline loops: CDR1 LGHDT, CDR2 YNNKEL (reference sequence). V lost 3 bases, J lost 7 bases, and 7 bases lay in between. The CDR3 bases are TGTGCCAGCAGCCACTCCACTAATGAGCAGTTCTTC. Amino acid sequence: CASSHSTNEQFF.

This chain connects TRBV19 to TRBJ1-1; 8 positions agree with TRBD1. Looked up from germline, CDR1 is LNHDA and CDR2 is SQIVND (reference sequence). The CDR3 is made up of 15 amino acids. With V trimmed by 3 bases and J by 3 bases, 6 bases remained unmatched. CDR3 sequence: CASSIRGQGDTEAFF. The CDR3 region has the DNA TGTGCCAGTAGTATTAGAGGACAGGGAGACACTGAAGCTTTCTTT.

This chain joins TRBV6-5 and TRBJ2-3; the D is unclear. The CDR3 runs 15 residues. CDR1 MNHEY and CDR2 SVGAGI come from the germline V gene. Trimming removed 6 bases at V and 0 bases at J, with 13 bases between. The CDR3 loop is CASRDRTHSTDTQYF. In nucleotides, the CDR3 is TGTGCCAGCAGAGACCGGACCCATAGCACAGATACGCAGTATTTT.

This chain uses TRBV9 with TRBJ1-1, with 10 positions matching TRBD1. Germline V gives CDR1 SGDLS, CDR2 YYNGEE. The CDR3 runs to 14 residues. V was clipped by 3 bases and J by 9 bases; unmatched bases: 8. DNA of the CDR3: TGTGCCAGCAGCGGGGACAGGGGTGGTGATCAAGCTTTCTTT. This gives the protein CASSGDRGGDQAFF.

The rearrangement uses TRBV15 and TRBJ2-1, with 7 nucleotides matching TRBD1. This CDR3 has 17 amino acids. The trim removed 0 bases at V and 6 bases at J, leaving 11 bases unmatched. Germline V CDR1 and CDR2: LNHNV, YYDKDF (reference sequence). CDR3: CATSRDGTALWSNEQFF. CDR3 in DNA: TGTGCCACCAGCAGAGACGGGACAGCCCTATGGAGCAATGAGCAGTTCTTC. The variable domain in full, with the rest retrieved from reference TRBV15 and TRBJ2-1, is DAMVIQNPRYQVTQFGKPVTLSCSQTLNHNVMYWYQQKSSQAPKLLFHYYDKDFNNEADTPDNFQSRRPNTSFCFLDIRSPGLGDTAMYLCATSRDGTALWSNEQFFGPGTRLTVL.

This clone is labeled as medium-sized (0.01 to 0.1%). Here the CDR3 DNA reads TGCGCCAGCAGTGAGCGGGCCGAGTACAATGAGCAGTTCTTC. Translated: CASSERAEYNEQFF. This chain connects TRBV10-1 to TRBJ2-1; D is unclear. Trimming pared 2 bases from V and 4 bases from J, leaving 9 bases between. CDR3 size: 14 residues. Germline V CDR1 and CDR2: WNHNN, SYGVQD (reference sequence).

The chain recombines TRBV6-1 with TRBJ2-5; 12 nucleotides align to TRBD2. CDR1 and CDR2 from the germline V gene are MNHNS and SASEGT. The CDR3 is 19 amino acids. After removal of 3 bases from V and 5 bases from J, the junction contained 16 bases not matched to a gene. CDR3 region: CASSDSQGLAGGLRETQYF. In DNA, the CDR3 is TGTGCCAGCAGTGATAGCCAGGGGCTAGCGGGAGGGCTCCGGGAGACCCAGTACTTC.

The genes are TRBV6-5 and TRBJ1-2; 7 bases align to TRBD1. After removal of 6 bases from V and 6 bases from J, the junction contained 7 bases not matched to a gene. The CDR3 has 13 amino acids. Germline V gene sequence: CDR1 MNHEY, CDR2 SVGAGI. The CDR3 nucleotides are TGTGCCAGCAGGAGGGGACAGTTGGATGGCTACACCTTC. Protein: CASRRGQLDGYTF.

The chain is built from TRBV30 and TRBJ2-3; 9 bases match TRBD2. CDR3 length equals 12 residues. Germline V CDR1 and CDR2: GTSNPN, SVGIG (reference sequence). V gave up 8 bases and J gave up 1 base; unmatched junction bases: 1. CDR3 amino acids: CARGRGTDTQYF. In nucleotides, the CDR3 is TGTGCCCGCGGGAGGGGCACAGATACGCAGTATTTT.

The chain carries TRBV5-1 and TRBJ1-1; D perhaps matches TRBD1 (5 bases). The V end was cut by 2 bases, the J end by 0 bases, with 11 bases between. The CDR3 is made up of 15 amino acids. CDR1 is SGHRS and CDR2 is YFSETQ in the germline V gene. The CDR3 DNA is TGCGCCAGCAGCTTAGGGACGGCGATGAACACTGAAGCTTTCTTT. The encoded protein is CASSLGTAMNTEAFF.

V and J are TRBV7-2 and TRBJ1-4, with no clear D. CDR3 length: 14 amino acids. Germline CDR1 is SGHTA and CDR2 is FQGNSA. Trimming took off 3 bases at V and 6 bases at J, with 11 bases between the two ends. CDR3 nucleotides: TGTGCCAGCAGCTTTGGTGGGCTGGATGAAAAACTGTTTTTT. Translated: CASSFGGLDEKLFF.

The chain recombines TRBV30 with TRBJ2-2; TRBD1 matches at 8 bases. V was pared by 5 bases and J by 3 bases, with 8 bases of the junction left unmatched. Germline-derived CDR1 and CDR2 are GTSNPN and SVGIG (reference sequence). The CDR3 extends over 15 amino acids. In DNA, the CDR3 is TGTGCCTGGGCCACAGGGGGTGAGGACACCGGGGAGCTGTTTTTT. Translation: CAWATGGEDTGELFF.

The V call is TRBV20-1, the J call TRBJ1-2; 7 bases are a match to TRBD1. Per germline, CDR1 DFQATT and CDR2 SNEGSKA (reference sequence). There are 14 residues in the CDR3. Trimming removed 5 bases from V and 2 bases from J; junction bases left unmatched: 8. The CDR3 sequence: CSAGGGRGNYGYTF. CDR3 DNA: TGCAGTGCTGGTGGGGGCAGGGGGAACTATGGCTACACCTTC.

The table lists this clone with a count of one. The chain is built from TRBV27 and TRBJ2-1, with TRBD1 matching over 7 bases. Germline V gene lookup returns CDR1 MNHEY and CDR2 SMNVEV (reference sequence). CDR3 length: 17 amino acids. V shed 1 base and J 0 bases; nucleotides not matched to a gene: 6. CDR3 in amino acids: CASSLYPTGSSYNEQFF. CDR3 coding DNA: TGTGCCAGCAGTTTATACCCGACAGGGTCCTCCTACAATGAGCAGTTCTTC.

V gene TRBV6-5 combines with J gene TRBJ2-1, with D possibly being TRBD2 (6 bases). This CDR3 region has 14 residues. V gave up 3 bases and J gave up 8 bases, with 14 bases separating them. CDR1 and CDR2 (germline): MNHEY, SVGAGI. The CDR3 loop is CASSYGDSRDEQFF. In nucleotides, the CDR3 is TGTGCCAGCAGTTATGGGGACTCACGCGATGAGCAGTTCTTC.

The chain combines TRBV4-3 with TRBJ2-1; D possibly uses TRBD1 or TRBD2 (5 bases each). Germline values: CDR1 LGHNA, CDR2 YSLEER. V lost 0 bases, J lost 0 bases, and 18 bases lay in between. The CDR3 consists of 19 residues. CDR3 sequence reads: CASSQDLRRSGSSYNEQFF. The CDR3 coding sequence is TGCGCCAGCAGCCAAGATCTAAGGCGGTCAGGGAGCTCCTACAATGAGCAGTTCTTC.

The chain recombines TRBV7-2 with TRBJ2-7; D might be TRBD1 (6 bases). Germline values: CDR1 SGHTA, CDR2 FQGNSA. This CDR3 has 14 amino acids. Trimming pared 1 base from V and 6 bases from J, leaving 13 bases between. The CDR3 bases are TGTGCCAGCAGCTTAGAGGGGGTTGCGGCCGAGCAGTACTTC. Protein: CASSLEGVAAEQYF. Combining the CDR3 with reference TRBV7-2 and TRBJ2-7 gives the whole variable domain GAGVSQSPSNKVTEKGKDVELRCDPISGHTALYWYRQSLGQGLEFLIYFQGNSAPDKSGLPSDRFSAERTGGSVSTLTIQRTQQEDSAVYLCASSLEGVAAEQYFGPGTRLTVT.

CDR3 nucleotides: TGTGCCAGCAGCTTCTCCGTTGTCGGCTACAATGAGCAGTTCTTC. It codes for CASSFSVVGYNEQFF. The chain couples TRBV7-3 to TRBJ2-1; D gene uncertain. The germline CDR1 and CDR2 sequences are SGHTA and FQGTGA. This CDR3 is 15 amino acids long. V was trimmed by 3 bases and J by 3 bases, leaving 12 bases between them.

The CDR3 nucleotides are TGTGCCAGCAGCCAAGTGTTGCAAGGGAAAGCTTTCTTT. Protein sequence: CASSQVLQGKAFF. The gene calls are TRBV3-1 (or the pseudogene TRBV3-2) and TRBJ1-1, with D hard to call. The CDR3 covers 13 residues. Deletions cut 1 base from V and 9 bases from J, with 12 bases between. CDR1 and CDR2 from the germline V gene are LGHDT and YNNKEL (reference sequence).

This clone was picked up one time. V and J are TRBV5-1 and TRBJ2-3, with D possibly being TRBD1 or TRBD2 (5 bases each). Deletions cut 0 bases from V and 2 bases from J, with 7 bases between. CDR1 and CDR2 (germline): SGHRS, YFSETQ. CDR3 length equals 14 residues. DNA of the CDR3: TGCGCCAGCAGCTTGGGGGGGTACACAGATACGCAGTATTTT. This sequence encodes CASSLGGYTDTQYF.

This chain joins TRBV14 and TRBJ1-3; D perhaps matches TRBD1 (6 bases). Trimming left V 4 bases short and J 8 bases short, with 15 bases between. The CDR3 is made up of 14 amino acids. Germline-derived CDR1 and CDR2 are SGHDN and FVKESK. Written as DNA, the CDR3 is TGTGCCAGCAGCCCCCCTGGGGGGGCAGACACCATATATTTT. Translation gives CASSPPGGADTIYF.

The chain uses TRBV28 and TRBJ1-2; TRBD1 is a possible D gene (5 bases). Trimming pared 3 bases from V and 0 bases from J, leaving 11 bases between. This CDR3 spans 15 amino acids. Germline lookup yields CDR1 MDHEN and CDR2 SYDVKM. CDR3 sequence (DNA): TGTGCCAGCAGTTTCGGACACCTATCTAACTATGGCTACACCTTC. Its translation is CASSFGHLSNYGYTF.

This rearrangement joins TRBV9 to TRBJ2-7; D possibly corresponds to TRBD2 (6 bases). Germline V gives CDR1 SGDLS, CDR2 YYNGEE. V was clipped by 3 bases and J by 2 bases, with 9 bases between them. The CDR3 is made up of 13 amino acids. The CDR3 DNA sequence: TGTGCCAGCAGCGCGGAGGGACCCTACGAGCAGTACTTC. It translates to CASSAEGPYEQYF.

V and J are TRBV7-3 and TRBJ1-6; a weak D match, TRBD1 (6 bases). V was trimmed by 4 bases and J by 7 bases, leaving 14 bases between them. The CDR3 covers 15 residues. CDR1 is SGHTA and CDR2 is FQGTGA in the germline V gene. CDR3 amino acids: CASSSTGTLNSPLHF. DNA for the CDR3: TGTGCCAGCAGCTCGACCGGGACACTAAATTCACCCCTCCACTTT.

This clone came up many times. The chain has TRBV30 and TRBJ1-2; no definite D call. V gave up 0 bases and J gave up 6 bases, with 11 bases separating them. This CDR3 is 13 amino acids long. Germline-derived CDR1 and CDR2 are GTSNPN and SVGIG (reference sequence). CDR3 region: CAWSVHNSDGYTF. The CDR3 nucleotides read TGTGCCTGGAGTGTACATAATTCAGATGGCTACACCTTC.

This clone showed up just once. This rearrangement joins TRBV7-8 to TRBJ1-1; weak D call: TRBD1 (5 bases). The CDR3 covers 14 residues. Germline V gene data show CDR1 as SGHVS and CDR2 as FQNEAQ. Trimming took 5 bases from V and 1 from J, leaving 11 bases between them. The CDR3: CASSPGGRNTEAFF. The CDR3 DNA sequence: TGTGCCAGCAGCCCCGGGGGTAGGAACACTGAAGCTTTCTTT.

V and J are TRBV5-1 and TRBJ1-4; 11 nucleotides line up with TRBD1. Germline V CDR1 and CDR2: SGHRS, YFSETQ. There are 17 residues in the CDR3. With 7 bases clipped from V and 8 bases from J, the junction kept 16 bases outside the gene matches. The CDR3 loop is CASARGGQGGLFEKLFF. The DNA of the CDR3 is TGCGCCAGCGCCCGAGGGGGACAGGGGGGACTTTTCGAAAAACTGTTTTTT.

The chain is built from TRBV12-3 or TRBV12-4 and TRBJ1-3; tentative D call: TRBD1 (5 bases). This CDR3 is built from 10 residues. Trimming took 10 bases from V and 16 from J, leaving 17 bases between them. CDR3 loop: CATGRGVVYF. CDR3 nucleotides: TGTGCCACTGGACGAGGGGTGGTGTATTTT.